The subject of this entry is one T cell receptor (beta chain). Its matching antigen is unknown. The data were obtained in a study of cytomegalovirus exposure and HLA in healthy donors. From germline, CDR1 is MNHNS and CDR2 SASEGT. The V and J ends lost 2 bases and 4 bases respectively, with 10 bases between them. The CDR3 contains 14 residues. The PCR used 60 Vbeta and 13 Jbeta primers. Sequencing was performed with immunoSEQ multiplex PCR; in TCRdb, only in-frame clones are kept and a portion is missing. The sample comprises 95,000 to 150,000 clones, over 60% of which are singletons, and roughly 1.2% rests with the top ten. Study results and limitations: A later analysis linked about 17,000 TCR beta sequences to HLA alleles at 0.05 false discovery rate. Reports indicate that TCR beta sequences accurately predicted the HLA-A and HLA-B alleles of most subjects. Highly shared variants forming one cluster were likely a sequencing artifact. In a later analysis, HLA-associated beta chains showed higher expansion and lower generation probabilities than comparable chains.

The sample was PBMCs. The TCR originated in a female donor in good health and CMV-seronegative. The V call is TRBV6-1, the J call TRBJ2-3; possibly TRBD1 for D (5 bases). This CDR3 is CASSEQGSADTQYF. The CDR3 nucleotides read TGTGCCAGCAGTGAACAGGGAAGTGCAGATACGCAGTATTTT.